The 17 T cell receptor beta chains below were found in one sample sequenced in a study of Ad26.COV2.S vaccination and SARS-CoV-2 variants. The treatment denotes: about 20 received Ad26.COV2.S at low or high dose, single or two shots; 5 received placebo; per-sample allocation not given. Following the first vaccine or placebo injection, samples were taken on day 63. Sequencing used immunoSEQ multiplex PCR; TCRdb keeps in-frame clones, though not all of them. The repertoire holds about 320,000 clones, with 75% to 90% as singletons. This specimen was peripheral blood, taken in a trial of Ad26.COV2.S vaccine versus placebo. The receptors were sampled from a person aged 18 to 65 who received the Ad26.COV2.S COVID-19 vaccine or a placebo.

J is TRBJ2-2 and V is TRBV6-6; perhaps TRBD2 as D (5 bases). The CDR3 spans 13 residues. The V gene's germline CDR1 is MNHNY and CDR2 SVGAGI (reference sequence). Trimming pared 0 bases from V and 7 bases from J, leaving 6 bases between. The CDR3 spells CASSYSEGGELFF. CDR3 bases: TGTGCCAGCAGTTACTCAGAGGGCGGGGAGCTGTTTTTT.

The V call is TRBV18, the J call TRBJ2-1; 7 positions match TRBD2. Germline assignment: CDR1 KGHSH and CDR2 LQKENI. The CDR3 sequence is 13 residues long. The junction had 12 bases not matched to a gene; V was cut back by 11 bases and J by 8 bases. CDR3 in DNA: TGTGCCGCCGTCCGGGAGGAGGGAGATGAGCAGTTCTTC. Residues: CAAVREEGDEQFF.

The chain joins TRBV7-8 to TRBJ1-1, with D unresolved. The CDR3 extends over 14 amino acids. The germline V and J ends were trimmed by 0 bases and 5 bases, with 10 bases remaining between them. The V gene's germline CDR1 is SGHVS and CDR2 FQNEAQ. The CDR3 bases are TGTGCCAGCAGCTTAGCGAGGGAGAGGACTGAAGCTTTCTTT. This translates into CASSLARERTEAFF.

The CDR3 loop reads CASSQRVEANEKLFF. The CDR3 region has the DNA TGTGCCAGCAGCCAAAGGGTAGAGGCTAATGAAAAACTGTTTTTT. V is TRBV3-1 (or the pseudogene TRBV3-2) and J is TRBJ1-4; D not resolved. The length of the CDR3 is 15 residues. CDR1 and CDR2 from the germline V gene are LGHDT and YNNKEL (reference sequence). The ends were cut back, 2 bases at V and 3 bases at J, with 10 bases in the middle.

This chain connects TRBV27 to TRBJ1-2; 9 bases line up with TRBD1. The germline CDR1 and CDR2 sequences are MNHEY and SMNVEV (reference sequence). The CDR3 runs 16 residues. V lost 6 bases, J lost 7 bases, and 15 bases stayed unmatched. CDR3 DNA sequence: TGTGCCAGCAGCGCTATTCCGGGACAGGGAATATTTGGCTACACCTTC. Translated, it gives CASSAIPGQGIFGYTF.

The chain combines TRBV7-6 with TRBJ1-5; D is possibly TRBD1 (6 bases). The V gene lost 4 bases and the J gene lost 7 bases, with 17 bases spanning the gap. The CDR3 has 15 residues. Looked up from germline, CDR1 is SGHVS and CDR2 is FNYEAQ. CDR3 DNA sequence: TGTGCCAGCAGCTCCCTCCGGGGGGCCGGGCAGCCCCAGCATTTT. It specifies CASSSLRGAGQPQHF. Combining the CDR3 with reference TRBV7-6 and TRBJ1-5 gives the whole variable domain GAGVSQSPRYKVTKRGQDVALRCDPISGHVSLYWYRQALGQGPEFLTYFNYEAQQDKSGLPNDRFSAERPEGSISTLTIQRTEQRDSAMYRCASSSLRGAGQPQHFGDGTRLSIL.

The chain has TRBV4-1 and TRBJ1-1; D is undetermined. The V gene lost 6 bases and the J gene lost 1 base, with 12 bases spanning the gap. Germline CDR1 MGHRA, CDR2 YSYEKL. The CDR3 covers 14 residues. CDR3: CASSLDGRNTEAFF. CDR3 bases: TGCGCCAGCAGTCTGGATGGACGGAACACTGAAGCTTTCTTT.

Regarding this clone: This sample includes further DNA sequences coding for the same CDR3. The CDR3 is CASSQSTSSLHF. CDR3 coding DNA: TGTGCCAGCAGCCAATCTACCAGCTCCCTCCACTTT. The chain is built from TRBV3-1 (or the pseudogene TRBV3-2) and TRBJ1-6; no clear D gene. The CDR3 length is 12 residues. Germline V gene sequence: CDR1 LGHDT, CDR2 YNNKEL (reference sequence). Trimming took 2 bases from V and 14 from J, leaving 10 bases between them.

The V call is TRBV4-1, the J call TRBJ1-1; D is uncertain. The CDR3 totals 16 residues. CDR1 MGHRA and CDR2 YSYEKL come from the germline V gene. Trimming removed 1 base at V and 1 base at J, with 13 bases between. The CDR3 coding sequence is TGCGCCAGCAGCCAAGCTGCAATAGTAACGAACACTGAAGCTTTCTTT. Translating gives CASSQAAIVTNTEAFF.

V and J are TRBV7-9 and TRBJ2-3; a possible D gene is TRBD2 (6 bases). V was clipped by 6 bases and J by 6 bases, with 22 bases between them. Germline lookup yields CDR1 SEHNR and CDR2 FQNEAQ (reference sequence). The CDR3 length is 16 residues. CDR3 nucleotides: TGTGCCAGCAGACCTGTGGGCGGGATTTTCGTTGATACGCAGTATTTT. Its protein product is CASRPVGGIFVDTQYF.

This sequence joins TRBV7-8 and TRBJ2-7; the D gene is possibly TRBD1 (6 bases). V was trimmed by 3 bases and J by 1 base, leaving 22 bases between them. The length of the CDR3 is 18 residues. CDR1 and CDR2 from the germline V gene are SGHVS and FQNEAQ. CDR3 nucleotides: TGTGCCAGCAGCTTTAGGGGGAACAGGGCTGTTGGGTCCTACGAGCAGTACTTC. As protein: CASSFRGNRAVGSYEQYF.

This clone was recorded once. This sequence joins TRBV4-3 and TRBJ1-3, with no clear D. CDR1 is LGHNA, CDR2 YSLEER, per germline. V was cut by 0 bases and J by 0 bases, with 9 bases left in between. The CDR3 extends over 16 amino acids. The CDR3 nucleotides read TGCGCCAGCAGCCAAGACGGAACGCTCTCTGGAAACACCATATATTTT. Translating gives CASSQDGTLSGNTIYF.

The chain couples TRBV3-1 (or the pseudogene TRBV3-2) to TRBJ2-7; D remains unclear. Germline assignment: CDR1 LGHDT and CDR2 YNNKEL (reference sequence). CDR3 length equals 13 residues. The germline V and J ends were trimmed by 1 base and 3 bases, with 7 bases remaining between them. CDR3: CASSQGRNYEQYF. CDR3 in DNA: TGTGCCAGCAGCCAAGGTAGGAACTACGAGCAGTACTTC.

The rearrangement links TRBV6-5 to TRBJ1-1; TRBD1 agrees at 9 bases. This CDR3 spans 15 amino acids. J lost 5 bases, V lost 1 base, and 5 bases had no gene match. Germline V gene lookup returns CDR1 MNHEY and CDR2 SVGAGI. The DNA for the CDR3 is TGTGCCAGCAGTTACTTGGACAGGGGAGGTACTGAAGCTTTCTTT. Translation gives CASSYLDRGGTEAFF.

The rearrangement links TRBV12-5 to TRBJ2-7, with 9 bases fitting TRBD1. CDR1 is LGHNT and CDR2 is FRNRAP in the germline V gene. Unmatched junction bases numbered 6, after V lost 1 base and J lost 2 bases. The CDR3 contains 16 residues. CDR3 DNA: TGTGCTAGTGGTTTGGGGGAGGGGGACAGGGCCTACGAGCAGTACGTC. Amino acids: CASGLGEGDRAYEQYV.

The sample holds a few counts of this clone. This chain joins TRBV9 and TRBJ1-2; 8 nucleotides match TRBD1. Losses at the gene ends were 4 bases for V and 4 bases for J; bases not matched to a gene: 9. Germline assignment: CDR1 SGDLS and CDR2 YYNGEE. This CDR3 is 15 amino acids long. As DNA, the CDR3 is TGTGCCAGCAGCTCCCGGACAGGGTCCCTCTATGGCTACACCTTC. It encodes CASSSRTGSLYGYTF.

V usage is TRBV7-6 and J usage is TRBJ1-1; D possibly corresponds to TRBD1 (5 bases). V lost 2 bases and J lost 4, with 8 bases in between. Germline V lookup: CDR1 SGHVS, CDR2 FNYEAQ. There are 13 residues in the CDR3. CDR3 sequence (DNA): TGTGCCAGCAGCTTACGGGGGTTCACTGAAGCTTTCTTT. Translating it yields CASSLRGFTEAFF.